This TCR beta chain was identified in a study of blood T cell repertoires in COVID-19. Germline assignment: CDR1 SGHTA and CDR2 FQGTGA. V was cut by 3 bases and J by 6 bases, with 8 bases left in between. The CDR3 totals 13 residues. Per the original methods: Amplification with reference gene primers provided the estimates of nucleated cell counts. Clones were read by immunoSEQ multiplex PCR, and TCRdb kept only the in-frame ones, dropping some. The DNA was the basis for D and trimming; V, J and clone size are from that table. The sample lists some 97,000 clones; about 80% were seen once. The TCR sequence derives from a woman in her 70s with acute or convalescent COVID-19. V is TRBV7-3 and J is TRBJ2-2; D is ambiguous. Sequencing was done on a sample of peripheral blood. The CDR3 DNA sequence: TGTGCCAGCAGCTTTACACAAGCCGGGGAGCTGTTTTTT. It translates to CASSFTQAGELFF.